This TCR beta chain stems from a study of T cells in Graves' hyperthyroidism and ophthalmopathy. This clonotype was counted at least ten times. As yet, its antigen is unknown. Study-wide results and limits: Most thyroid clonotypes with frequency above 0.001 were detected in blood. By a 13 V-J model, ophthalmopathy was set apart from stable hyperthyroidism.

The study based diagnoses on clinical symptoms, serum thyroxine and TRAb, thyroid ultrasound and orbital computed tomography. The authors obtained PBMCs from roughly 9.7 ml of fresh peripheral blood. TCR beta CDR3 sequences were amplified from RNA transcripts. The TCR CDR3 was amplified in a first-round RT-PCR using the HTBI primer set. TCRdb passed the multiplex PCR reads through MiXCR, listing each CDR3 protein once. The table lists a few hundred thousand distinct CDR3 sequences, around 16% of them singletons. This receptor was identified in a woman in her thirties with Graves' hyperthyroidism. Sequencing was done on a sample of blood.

CDR3: CASSPTGTGGDGYTF. As DNA, the CDR3 is TGTGCCAGCAGTCCCACCGGGACAGGGGGCGATGGCTACACCTTC. V is TRBV27 and J is TRBJ1-2; 12 bases are shared with TRBD1. Germline-derived CDR1 and CDR2 are MNHEY and SMNVEV (reference sequence). V lost 5 bases and J lost 6; bases outside the gene matches: 7. The CDR3 contains 15 residues.